Detailed here is one T cell receptor (beta chain). What it recognizes is unknown. The data originate from a study of monozygotic twins with inflammatory bowel disease. Germline V gene data show CDR1 as MDHEN and CDR2 as SYDVKM. The length of the CDR3 is 12 residues. Blood samples, whole and unsorted for T cells, yielded the isolated total RNA. General study findings and limits: None of the different T cell subtypes could be distinguished from one another.

Samples each yielded cDNA through eight separate reactions. From the 5' RACE reads, TCRdb lists one entry per CDR3 protein and no DNA. The sample holds 350,000 to 400,000 distinct CDR3 sequences. The source is a human donor with ulcerative colitis or Crohn's disease, or a healthy co-twin of an affected twin (not recorded which). The sequencing sample was made of blood. The genes are TRBV28 and TRBJ2-4; TCRdb picks TRBD2, but there is no DNA to check that call. The CDR3 is CASIGDSGIQYF.